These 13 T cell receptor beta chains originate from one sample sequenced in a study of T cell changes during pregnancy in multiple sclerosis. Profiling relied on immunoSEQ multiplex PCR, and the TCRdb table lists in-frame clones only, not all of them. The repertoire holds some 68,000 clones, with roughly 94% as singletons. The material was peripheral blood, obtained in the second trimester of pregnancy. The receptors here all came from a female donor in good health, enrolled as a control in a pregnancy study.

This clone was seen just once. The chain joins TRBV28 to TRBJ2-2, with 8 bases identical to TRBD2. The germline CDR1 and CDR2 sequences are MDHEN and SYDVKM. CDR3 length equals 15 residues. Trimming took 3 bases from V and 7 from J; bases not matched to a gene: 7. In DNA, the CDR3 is TGTGCCAGCAGTTTTTCCGGGGGGGACGGCGGGGAGCTGTTTTTT. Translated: CASSFSGGDGGELFF.

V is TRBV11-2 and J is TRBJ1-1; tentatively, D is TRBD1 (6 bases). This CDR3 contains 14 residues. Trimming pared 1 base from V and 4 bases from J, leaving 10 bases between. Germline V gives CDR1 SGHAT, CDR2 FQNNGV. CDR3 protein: CASSLGGGGTEAFF. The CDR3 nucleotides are TGTGCCAGCAGCTTAGGGGGAGGGGGCACTGAAGCTTTCTTT.

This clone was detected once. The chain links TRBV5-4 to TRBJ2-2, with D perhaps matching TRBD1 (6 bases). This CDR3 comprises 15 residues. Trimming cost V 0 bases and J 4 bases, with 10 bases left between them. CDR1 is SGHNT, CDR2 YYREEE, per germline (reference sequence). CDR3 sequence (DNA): TGTGCCAGCAGCTTGGACAGGGTATCCACCGGGGAGCTGTTTTTT. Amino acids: CASSLDRVSTGELFF.

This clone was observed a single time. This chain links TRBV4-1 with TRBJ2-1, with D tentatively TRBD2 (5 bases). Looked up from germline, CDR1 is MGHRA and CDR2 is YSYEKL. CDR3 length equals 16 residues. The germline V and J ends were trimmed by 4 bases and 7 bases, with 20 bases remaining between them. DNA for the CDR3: TGCGCCAGCAGCCCCGGGGTAGGCGGCAGCTTGAATGAGCAGTTCTTC. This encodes CASSPGVGGSLNEQFF.

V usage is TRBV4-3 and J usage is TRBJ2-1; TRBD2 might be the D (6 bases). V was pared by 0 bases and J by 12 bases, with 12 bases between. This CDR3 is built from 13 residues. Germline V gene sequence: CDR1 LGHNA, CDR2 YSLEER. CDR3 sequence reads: CASSQERGLRQFF. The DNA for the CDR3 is TGCGCCAGCAGCCAAGAAAGGGGACTTCGGCAGTTCTTC.

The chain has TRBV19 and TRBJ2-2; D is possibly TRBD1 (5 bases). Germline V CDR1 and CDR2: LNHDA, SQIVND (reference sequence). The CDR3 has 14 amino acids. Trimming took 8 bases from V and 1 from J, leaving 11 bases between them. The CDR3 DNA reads TGTGCCAGTGGGGCAACTCTGAACACCGGGGAGCTGTTTTTT. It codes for CASGATLNTGELFF.

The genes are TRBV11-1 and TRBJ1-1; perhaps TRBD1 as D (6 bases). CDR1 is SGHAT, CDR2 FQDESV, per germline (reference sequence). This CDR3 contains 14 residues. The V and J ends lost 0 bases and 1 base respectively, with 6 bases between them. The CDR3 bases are TGTGCCAGCAGCTTAGCACAGGGGAACACTGAAGCTTTCTTT. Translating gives CASSLAQGNTEAFF. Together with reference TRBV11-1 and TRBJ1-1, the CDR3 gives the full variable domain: EAEVAQSPRYKITEKSQAVAFWCDPISGHATLYWYRQILGQGPELLVQFQDESVVDDSQLPKDRFSAERLKGVDSTLKIQPAELGDSAMYLCASSLAQGNTEAFFGQGTRLTVV.

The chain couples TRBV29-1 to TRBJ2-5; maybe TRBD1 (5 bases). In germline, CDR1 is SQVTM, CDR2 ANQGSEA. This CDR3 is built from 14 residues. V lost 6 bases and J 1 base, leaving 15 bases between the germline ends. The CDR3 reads CSVAQGSGQETQYF. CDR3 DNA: TGCAGCGTCGCTCAGGGTAGTGGCCAAGAGACCCAGTACTTC.

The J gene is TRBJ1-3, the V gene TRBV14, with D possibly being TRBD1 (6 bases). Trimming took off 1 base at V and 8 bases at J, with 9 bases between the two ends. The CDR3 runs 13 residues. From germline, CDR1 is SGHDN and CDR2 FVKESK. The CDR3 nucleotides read TGTGCCAGCAGCCAAGTCAGGGGAGACACCATATATTTT. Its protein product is CASSQVRGDTIYF.

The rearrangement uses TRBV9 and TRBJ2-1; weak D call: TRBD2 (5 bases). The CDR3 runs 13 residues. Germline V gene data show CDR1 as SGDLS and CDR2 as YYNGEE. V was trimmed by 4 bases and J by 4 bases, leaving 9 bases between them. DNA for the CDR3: TGTGCCAGCAGCCTTACTAGTTACAATGAGCAGTTCTTC. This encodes CASSLTSYNEQFF. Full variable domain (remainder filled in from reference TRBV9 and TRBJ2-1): DSGVTQTPKHLITATGQRVTLRCSPRSGDLSVYWYQQSLDQGLQFLIQYYNGEERAKGNILERFSAQQFPDLHSELNLSSLELGDSALYFCASSLTSYNEQFFGPGTRLTVL.

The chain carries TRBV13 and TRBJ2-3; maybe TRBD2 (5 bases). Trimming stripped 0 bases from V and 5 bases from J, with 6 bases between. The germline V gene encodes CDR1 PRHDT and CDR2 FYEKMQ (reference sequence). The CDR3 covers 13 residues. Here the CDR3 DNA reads TGTGCCAGCAGCTTAGGGAGGGTAGATACGCAGTATTTT. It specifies CASSLGRVDTQYF. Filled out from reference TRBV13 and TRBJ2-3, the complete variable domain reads AAGVIQSPRHLIKEKRETATLKCYPIPRHDTVYWYQQGPGQDPQFLISFYEKMQSDKGSIPDRFSAQQFSDYHSELNMSSLELGDSALYFCASSLGRVDTQYFGPGTRLTVL.

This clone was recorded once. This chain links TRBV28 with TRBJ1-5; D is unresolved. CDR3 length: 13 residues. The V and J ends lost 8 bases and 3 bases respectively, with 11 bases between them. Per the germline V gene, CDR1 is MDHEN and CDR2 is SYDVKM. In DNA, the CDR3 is TGTGCCAGCCTCGAGGAGAACAATCAGCCCCAGCATTTT. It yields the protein CASLEENNQPQHF.

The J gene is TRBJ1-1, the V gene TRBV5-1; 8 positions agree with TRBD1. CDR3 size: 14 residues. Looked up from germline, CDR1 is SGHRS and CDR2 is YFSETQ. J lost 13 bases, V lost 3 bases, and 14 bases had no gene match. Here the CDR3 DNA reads TGCGCCAGCAGCTACGCGACAGGGGACGCCCTTGGTTTCTTT. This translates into CASSYATGDALGFF.